This T cell receptor beta chain was obtained from a study of cytomegalovirus exposure and HLA in healthy donors. PCR employed 60 Vbeta and 13 Jbeta primers. TCRdb's copy holds only in-frame clones and misses some; the assay was immunoSEQ multiplex PCR. The data contain around 88,000 clones, over 65% of them singletons. With regard to this clone: What it binds is unknown.

Study outcomes and limitations: Researchers catalogued about 150 TCR beta chains as cytomegalovirus-associated. Testing in vitro showed a few CMV-associated chains specific for CMV antigens.

This clonotype was obtained from a male donor in good health and CMV-seronegative. The sequenced sample consisted of PBMCs.

This CDR3 is CASSNEVPSAYNEQFF. DNA for the CDR3: TGTGCCAGCAGCAACGAGGTGCCTAGCGCCTACAATGAGCAGTTCTTC. V is TRBV27 and J is TRBJ2-1, with D possibly matching TRBD2 (6 bases). Trimming stripped 6 bases from V and 2 bases from J, with 17 bases between. Germline CDR1 MNHEY, CDR2 SMNVEV (reference sequence). The CDR3 is 16 amino acids.